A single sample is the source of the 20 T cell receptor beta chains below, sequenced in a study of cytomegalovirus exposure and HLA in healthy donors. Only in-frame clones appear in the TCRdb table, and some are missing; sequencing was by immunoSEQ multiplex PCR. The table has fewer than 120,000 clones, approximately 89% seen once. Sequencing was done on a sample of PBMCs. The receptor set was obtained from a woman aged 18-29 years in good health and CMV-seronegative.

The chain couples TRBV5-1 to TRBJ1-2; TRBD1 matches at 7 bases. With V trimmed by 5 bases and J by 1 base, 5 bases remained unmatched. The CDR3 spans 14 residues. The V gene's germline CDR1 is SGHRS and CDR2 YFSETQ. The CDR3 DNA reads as TGCGCCAGCAGTGGGACAGCCTTTAACTATGGCTACACCTTC. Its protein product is CASSGTAFNYGYTF.

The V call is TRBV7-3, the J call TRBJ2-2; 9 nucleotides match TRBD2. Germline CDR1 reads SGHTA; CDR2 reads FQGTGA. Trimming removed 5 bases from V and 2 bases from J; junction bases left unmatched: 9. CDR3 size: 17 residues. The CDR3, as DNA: TGTGCCAGCAGCCCCGGGGGTAGCGGGAGCAACACCGGGGAGCTGTTTTTT. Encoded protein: CASSPGGSGSNTGELFF.

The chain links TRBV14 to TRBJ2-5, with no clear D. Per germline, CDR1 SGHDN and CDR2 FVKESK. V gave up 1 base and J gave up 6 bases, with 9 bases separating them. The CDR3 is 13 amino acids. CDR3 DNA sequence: TGTGCCAGCAGCCAAGGAGTACGAAAGACCCAGTACTTC. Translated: CASSQGVRKTQYF.

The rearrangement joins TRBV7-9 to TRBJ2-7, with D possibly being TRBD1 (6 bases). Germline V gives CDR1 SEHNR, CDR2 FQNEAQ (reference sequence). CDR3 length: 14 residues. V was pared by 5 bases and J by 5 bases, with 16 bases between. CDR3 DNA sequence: TGTGCCAGCAGCCCCAGGGGATACCTAAACGAGCAGTACTTC. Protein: CASSPRGYLNEQYF.

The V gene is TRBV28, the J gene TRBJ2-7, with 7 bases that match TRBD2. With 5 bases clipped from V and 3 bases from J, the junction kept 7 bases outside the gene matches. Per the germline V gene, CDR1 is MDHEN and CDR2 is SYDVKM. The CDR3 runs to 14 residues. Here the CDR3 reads CASSVRDYLYEQYF. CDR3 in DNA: TGTGCCAGCAGTGTCCGGGACTACCTCTACGAGCAGTACTTC.

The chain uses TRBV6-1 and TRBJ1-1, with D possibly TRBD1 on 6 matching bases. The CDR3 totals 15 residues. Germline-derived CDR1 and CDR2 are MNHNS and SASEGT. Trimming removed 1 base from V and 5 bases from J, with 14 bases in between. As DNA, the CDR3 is TGTGCCAGCAGTGAAGAAGGGGGGGCCGGGACTGAAGCTTTCTTT. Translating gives CASSEEGGAGTEAFF.

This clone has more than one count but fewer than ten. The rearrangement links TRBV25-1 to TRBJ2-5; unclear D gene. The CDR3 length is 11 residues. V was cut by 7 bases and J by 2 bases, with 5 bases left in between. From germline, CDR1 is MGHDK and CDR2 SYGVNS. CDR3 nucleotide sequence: TGTGCCAGCACCCAACAAGAGACCCAGTACTTC. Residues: CASTQQETQYF.

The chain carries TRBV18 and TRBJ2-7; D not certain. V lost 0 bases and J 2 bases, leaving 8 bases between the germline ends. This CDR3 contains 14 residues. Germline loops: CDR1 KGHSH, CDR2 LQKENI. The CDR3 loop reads CASSPPGRPYEQYF. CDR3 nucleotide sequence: TGTGCCAGCTCACCACCGGGCAGGCCCTACGAGCAGTACTTC.

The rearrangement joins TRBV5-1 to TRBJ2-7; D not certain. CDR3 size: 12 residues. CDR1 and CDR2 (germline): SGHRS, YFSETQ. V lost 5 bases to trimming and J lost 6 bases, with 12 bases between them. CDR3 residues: CASRFDSAEQYF. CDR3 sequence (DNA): TGCGCCAGCAGATTCGACTCGGCCGAGCAGTACTTC.

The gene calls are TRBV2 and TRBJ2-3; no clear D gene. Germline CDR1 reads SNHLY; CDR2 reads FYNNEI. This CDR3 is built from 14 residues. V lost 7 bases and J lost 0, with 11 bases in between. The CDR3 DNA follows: TGTGCCAGCATCGGCTTAGCTAGCACAGATACGCAGTATTTT. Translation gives CASIGLASTDTQYF.

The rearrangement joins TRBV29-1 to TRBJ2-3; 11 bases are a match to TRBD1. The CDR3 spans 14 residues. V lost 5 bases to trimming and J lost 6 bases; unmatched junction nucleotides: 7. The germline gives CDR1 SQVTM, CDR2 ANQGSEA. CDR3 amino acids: CSVTRDRGFDTQYF. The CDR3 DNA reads TGCAGCGTTACCCGGGACAGGGGGTTTGATACGCAGTATTTT.

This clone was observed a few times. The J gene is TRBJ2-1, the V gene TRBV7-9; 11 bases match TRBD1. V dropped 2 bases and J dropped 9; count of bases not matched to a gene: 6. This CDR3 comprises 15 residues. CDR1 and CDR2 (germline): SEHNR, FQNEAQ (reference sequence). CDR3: CASSLRWGQGGEQFF. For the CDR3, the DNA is TGTGCCAGCAGCTTAAGGTGGGGACAGGGGGGTGAGCAGTTCTTC. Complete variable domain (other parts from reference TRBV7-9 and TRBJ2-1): DTGVSQNPRHKITKRGQNVTFRCDPISEHNRLYWYRQTLGQGPEFLTYFQNEAQLEKSRLLSDRFSAERPKGSFSTLEIQRTEQGDSAMYLCASSLRWGQGGEQFFGPGTRLTVL.

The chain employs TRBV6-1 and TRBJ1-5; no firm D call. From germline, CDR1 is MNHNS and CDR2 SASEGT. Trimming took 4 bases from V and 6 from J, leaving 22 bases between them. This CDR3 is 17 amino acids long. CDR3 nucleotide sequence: TGTGCCAGCAGTGCCCATTCGGCGGGCGCGAACCGTCAGCCCCAGCATTTT. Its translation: CASSAHSAGANRQPQHF.

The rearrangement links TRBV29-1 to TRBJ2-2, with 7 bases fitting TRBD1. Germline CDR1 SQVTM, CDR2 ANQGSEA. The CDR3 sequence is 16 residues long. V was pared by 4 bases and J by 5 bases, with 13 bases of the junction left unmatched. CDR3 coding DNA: TGCAGCGTTGTCCCCTACGGAGGCAGGGGGACCGGGGAGCTGTTTTTT. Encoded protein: CSVVPYGGRGTGELFF.

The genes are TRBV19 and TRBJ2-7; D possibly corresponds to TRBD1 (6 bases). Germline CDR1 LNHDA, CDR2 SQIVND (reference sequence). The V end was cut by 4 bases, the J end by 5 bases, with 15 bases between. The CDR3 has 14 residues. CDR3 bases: TGTGCCAGTAGTACCGGGACACCCAGGGACGAGCAGTACTTC. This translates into CASSTGTPRDEQYF.

CDR3 region: CASSVGSQVGDTEAFF. The CDR3 region has the DNA TGTGCCAGCAGCGTAGGTAGTCAGGTAGGGGACACTGAAGCTTTCTTT. This chain connects TRBV9 to TRBJ1-1; D perhaps matches TRBD1 (5 bases). Per germline, CDR1 SGDLS and CDR2 YYNGEE. The CDR3 length is 16 residues. V lost 0 bases and J lost 3, with 15 bases in between.

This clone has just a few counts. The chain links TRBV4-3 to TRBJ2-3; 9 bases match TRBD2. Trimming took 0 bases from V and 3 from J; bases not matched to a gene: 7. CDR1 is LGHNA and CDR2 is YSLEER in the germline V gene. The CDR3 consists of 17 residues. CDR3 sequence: CASSQEPSGGQTDTQYF. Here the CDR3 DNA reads TGCGCCAGCAGCCAAGAACCGAGCGGGGGGCAGACAGATACGCAGTATTTT.

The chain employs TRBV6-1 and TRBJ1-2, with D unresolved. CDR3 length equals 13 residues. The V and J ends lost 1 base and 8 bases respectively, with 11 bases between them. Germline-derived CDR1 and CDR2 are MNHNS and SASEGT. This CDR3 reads CASSEDREEGYTF. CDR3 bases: TGTGCCAGCAGTGAAGATCGGGAGGAGGGCTACACCTTC.

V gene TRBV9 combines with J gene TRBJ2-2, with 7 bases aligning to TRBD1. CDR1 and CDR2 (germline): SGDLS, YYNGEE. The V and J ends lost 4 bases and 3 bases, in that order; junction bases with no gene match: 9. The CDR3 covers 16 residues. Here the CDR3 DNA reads TGTGCCAGCAGCCCCTCCGGGACAGCGTACACCGGGGAGCTGTTTTTT. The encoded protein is CASSPSGTAYTGELFF.

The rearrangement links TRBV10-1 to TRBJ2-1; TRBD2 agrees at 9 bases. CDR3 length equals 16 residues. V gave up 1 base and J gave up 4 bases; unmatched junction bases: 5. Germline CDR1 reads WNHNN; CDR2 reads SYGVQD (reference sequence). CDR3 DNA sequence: TGCGCCAGCAGTGAGTTGACTAGCGGAATATACAATGAGCAGTTCTTC. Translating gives CASSELTSGIYNEQFF.